The T cell receptor (beta chain) described here comes from a study of T cell repertoires in cytomegalovirus infection. Study at large: Well-studied HLA-B-restricted epitopes and recently identified HLA-C-restricted epitopes of CMV were both used in the study. Indicated by public TCR beta signatures were CMV infection and matching HLA type. Study-level findings and limits: Clonotypes of TCR beta that were HLA-C-restricted and CMV-specific dominated the ex vivo response. Frequencies of public TCR beta families were cumulated, and this identified carriers of CMV plus the relevant HLA.

The sample holds a few counts of this clonotype. No antigen is known for it. Each CDR3 protein gets one entry after TCRdb re-called the reads with MiXCR. The table lists fewer than 350,000 distinct CDR3 sequences, just under 30% of them singletons. V was shortened by 2 bases and J by 2 bases, with 19 bases between the two germline ends. This CDR3 is built from 17 residues. Germline lookup yields CDR1 LNHDA and CDR2 SQIVND (reference sequence). The receptor was derived from a human donor in good health (CMV status not recorded). Some clones in this sample may be carry-over from other donors' samples. The material was cultured PBMCs, obtained from culture after CMV antigen stimulation. The rearrangement uses TRBV19 and TRBJ2-7; D is perhaps TRBD1 or TRBD2 (5 bases each). The CDR3 is CASSISYGAGSTYEQYF. For the CDR3, the DNA is TGTGCCAGTAGTATATCGTACGGGGCAGGTTCGACCTACGAGCAGTACTTC. Filled out from reference TRBV19 and TRBJ2-7, the complete variable domain reads DGGITQSPKYLFRKEGQNVTLSCEQNLNHDAMYWYRQDPGQGLRLIYYSQIVNDFQKGDIAEGYSVSREKKESFPLTVTSAQKNPTAFYLCASSISYGAGSTYEQYFGPGTRLTVT.